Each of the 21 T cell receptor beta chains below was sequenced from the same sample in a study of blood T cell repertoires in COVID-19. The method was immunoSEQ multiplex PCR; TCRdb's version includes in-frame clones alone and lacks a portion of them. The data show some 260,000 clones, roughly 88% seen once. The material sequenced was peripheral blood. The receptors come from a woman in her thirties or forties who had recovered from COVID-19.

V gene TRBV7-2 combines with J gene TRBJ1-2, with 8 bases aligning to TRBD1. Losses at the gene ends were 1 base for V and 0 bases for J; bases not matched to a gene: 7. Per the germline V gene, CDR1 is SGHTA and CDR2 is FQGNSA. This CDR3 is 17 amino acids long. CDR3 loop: CASSLGGAQGANYGYTF. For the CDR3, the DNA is TGTGCCAGCAGCTTAGGGGGAGCACAGGGGGCTAACTATGGCTACACCTTC.

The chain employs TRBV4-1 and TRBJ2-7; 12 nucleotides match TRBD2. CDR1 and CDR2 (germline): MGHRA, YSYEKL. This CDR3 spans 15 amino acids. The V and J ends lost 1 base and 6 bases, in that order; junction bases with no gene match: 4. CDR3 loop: CASSQGRLAGVEQYF. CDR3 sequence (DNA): TGCGCCAGCAGCCAAGGCCGACTAGCGGGAGTCGAGCAGTACTTC.

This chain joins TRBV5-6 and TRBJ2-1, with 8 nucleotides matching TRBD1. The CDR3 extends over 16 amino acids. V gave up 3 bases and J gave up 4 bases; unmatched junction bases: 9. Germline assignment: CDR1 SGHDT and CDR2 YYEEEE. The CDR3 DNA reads TGTGCCAGCAGCTCGTGGGTGGGGACAGGATACAATGAGCAGTTCTTC. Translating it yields CASSSWVGTGYNEQFF.

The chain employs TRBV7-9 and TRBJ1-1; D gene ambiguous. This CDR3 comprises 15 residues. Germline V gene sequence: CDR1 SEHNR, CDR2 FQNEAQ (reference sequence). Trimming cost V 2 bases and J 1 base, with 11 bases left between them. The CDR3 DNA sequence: TGTGCCAGCAGCTTACTTCCAGTTCAGAACACTGAAGCTTTCTTT. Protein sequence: CASSLLPVQNTEAFF.

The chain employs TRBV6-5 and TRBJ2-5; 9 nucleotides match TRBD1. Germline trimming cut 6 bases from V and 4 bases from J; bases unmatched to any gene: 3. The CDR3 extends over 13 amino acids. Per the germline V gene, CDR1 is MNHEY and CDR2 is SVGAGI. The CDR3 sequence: CASRRTGVETQYF. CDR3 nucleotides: TGTGCCAGCAGACGGACAGGGGTAGAGACCCAGTACTTC.

CDR3: CAMDRGGNIQYF. In DNA form, the CDR3 reads TGCGCCATGGACAGGGGGGGAAACATTCAGTACTTC. The chain employs TRBV10-1 and TRBJ2-4, with TRBD1 matching 10 bases. V lost 10 bases to trimming and J lost 6 bases; unmatched junction nucleotides: 3. This CDR3 comprises 12 residues. Germline CDR1 reads WNHNN; CDR2 reads SYGVQD (reference sequence).

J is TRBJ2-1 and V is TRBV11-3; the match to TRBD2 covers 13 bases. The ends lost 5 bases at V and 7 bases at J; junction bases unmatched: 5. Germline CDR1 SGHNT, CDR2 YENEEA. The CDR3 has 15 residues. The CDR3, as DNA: TGTGCCAGCAGCAGGACTAGCGGGAGTTTTAATGAGCAGTTCTTC. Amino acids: CASSRTSGSFNEQFF.

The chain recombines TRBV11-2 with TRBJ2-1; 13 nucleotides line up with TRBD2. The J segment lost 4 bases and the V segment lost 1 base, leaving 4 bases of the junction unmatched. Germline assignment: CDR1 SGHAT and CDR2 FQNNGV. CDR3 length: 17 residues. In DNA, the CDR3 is TGTGCCAGCAGCTTAGCCGGGGGACTAGCGGGATACAATGAGCAGTTCTTC. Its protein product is CASSLAGGLAGYNEQFF.

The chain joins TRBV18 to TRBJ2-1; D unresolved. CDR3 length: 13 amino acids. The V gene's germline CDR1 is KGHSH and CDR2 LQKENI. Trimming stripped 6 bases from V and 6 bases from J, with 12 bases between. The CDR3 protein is CASSQSSVNEQFF. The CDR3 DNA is TGTGCCAGCTCTCAGTCTAGTGTCAATGAGCAGTTCTTC.

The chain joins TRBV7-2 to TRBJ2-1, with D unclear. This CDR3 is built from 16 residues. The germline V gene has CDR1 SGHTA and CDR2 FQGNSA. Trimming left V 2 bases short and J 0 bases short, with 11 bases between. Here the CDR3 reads CASSLRRQTSYNEQFF. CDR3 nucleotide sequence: TGTGCCAGCAGCTTACGACGACAAACCTCCTACAATGAGCAGTTCTTC. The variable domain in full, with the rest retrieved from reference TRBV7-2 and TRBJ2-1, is GAGVSQSPSNKVTEKGKDVELRCDPISGHTALYWYRQSLGQGLEFLIYFQGNSAPDKSGLPSDRFSAERTGGSVSTLTIQRTQQEDSAVYLCASSLRRQTSYNEQFFGPGTRLTVL.

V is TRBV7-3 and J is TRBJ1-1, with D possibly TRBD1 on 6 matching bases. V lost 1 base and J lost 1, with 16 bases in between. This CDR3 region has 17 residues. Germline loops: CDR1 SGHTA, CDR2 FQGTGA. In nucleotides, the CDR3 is TGTGCCAGCAGCTTAATCGCGCAGGGCAGGGGGAACACTGAAGCTTTCTTT. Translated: CASSLIAQGRGNTEAFF.

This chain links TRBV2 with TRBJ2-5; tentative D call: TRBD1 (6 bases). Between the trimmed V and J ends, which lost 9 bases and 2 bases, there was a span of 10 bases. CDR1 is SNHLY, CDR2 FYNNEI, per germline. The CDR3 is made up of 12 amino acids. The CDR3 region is CARSTGQETQYF. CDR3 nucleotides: TGTGCCAGGAGTACAGGGCAAGAGACCCAGTACTTC.

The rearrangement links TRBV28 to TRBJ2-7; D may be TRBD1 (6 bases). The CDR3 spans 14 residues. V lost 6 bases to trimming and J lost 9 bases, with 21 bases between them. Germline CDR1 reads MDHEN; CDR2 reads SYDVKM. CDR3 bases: TGTGCCAGCAGACCAACAGGGATTCTCCGTGGGCAGTACTTC. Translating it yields CASRPTGILRGQYF.

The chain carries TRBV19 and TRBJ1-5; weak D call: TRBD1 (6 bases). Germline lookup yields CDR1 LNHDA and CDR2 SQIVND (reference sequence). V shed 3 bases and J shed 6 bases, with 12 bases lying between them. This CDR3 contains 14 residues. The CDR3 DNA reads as TGTGCCAGTAGTATCCCAGGGGCGGTTCAGCCCCAGCATTTT. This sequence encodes CASSIPGAVQPQHF.

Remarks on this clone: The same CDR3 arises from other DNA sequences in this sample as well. The DNA of the CDR3 is TGTGCCAGCAGCTTATCGGAGACCCAGTACTTC. This encodes CASSLSETQYF. This chain uses TRBV7-2 with TRBJ2-5; D remains ambiguous. Between the trimmed V and J ends, which lost 2 bases and 5 bases, there was a span of 3 bases. The CDR3 length is 11 residues. Germline V gives CDR1 SGHTA, CDR2 FQGNSA.

CDR3 nucleotides: TGTGCCAGCAGTACTAGCGGCCTTCCGGGGACCCAGTACTTC. Translated: CASSTSGLPGTQYF. The chain is built from TRBV6-5 and TRBJ2-5, with 8 bases that match TRBD2. V was clipped by 5 bases and J by 7 bases; unmatched bases: 9. In germline, CDR1 is MNHEY, CDR2 SVGAGI. There are 14 residues in the CDR3.

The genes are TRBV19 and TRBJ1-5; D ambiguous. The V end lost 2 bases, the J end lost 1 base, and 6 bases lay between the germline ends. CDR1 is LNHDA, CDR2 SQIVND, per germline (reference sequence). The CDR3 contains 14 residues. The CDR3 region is CASSIRGSNQPQHF. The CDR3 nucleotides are TGTGCCAGTAGTATACGAGGAAGCAATCAGCCCCAGCATTTT. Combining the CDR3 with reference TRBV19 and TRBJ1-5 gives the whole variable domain DGGITQSPKYLFRKEGQNVTLSCEQNLNHDAMYWYRQDPGQGLRLIYYSQIVNDFQKGDIAEGYSVSREKKESFPLTVTSAQKNPTAFYLCASSIRGSNQPQHFGDGTRLSIL.

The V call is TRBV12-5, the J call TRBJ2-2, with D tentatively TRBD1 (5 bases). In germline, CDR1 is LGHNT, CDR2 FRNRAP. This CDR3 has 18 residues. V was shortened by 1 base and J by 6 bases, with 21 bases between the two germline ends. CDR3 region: CASGLAGLGPGWPGELFF. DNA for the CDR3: TGTGCTAGTGGTTTGGCTGGCCTTGGGCCAGGGTGGCCCGGGGAGCTGTTTTTT.

CDR3 amino acids: CASSPFPGGAYGYTF. In DNA, the CDR3 is TGTGCCAGCAGTCCGTTTCCAGGGGGCGCCTATGGCTACACCTTC. The chain couples TRBV6-5 to TRBJ1-2; 8 bases are a match to TRBD1. This CDR3 comprises 15 residues. CDR1 is MNHEY and CDR2 is SVGAGI in the germline V gene. The junction had 9 bases not matched to a gene; V was cut back by 5 bases and J by 4 bases.

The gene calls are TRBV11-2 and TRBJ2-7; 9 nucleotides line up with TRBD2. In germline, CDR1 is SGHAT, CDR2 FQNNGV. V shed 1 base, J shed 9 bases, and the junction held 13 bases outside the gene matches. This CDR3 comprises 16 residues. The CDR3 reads CASSLGTSGRYSGQYF. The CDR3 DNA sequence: TGTGCCAGCAGCTTAGGAACCAGCGGGAGGTACTCGGGGCAGTACTTC.

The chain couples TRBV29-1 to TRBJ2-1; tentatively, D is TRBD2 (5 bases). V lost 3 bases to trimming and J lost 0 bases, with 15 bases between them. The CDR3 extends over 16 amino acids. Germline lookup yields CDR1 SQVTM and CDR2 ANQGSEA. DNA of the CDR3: TGCAGCGTTGATGGCCTGGAGGAGAGCTCCTACAATGAGCAGTTCTTC. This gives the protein CSVDGLEESSYNEQFF.